This T cell receptor beta chain was observed in a study of blood T cell repertoires in COVID-19. Overall study: COVID-19 samples, acute and convalescent, were from the United States, Italy and Spain. T cells, B-cell-depleted T cells, or PBMCs provided the cDNA or gDNA that served as material.

The authors' processing: Reference gene primer amplification gave nucleated cell count estimates. Method: immunoSEQ multiplex PCR; TCRdb's copy keeps in-frame clones and lacks some. V and J calls and clone size are those listed in that table; D and trimming were worked out from the DNA. This repertoire shows 200,000 to 250,000 clones, roughly 85% found once; its top ten account for approximately 2.3%. Germline assignment: CDR1 SSHAT and CDR2 FNYEAQ (reference sequence). The CDR3 is 14 amino acids. The Seattle site enrolled patients during active infection and followed them longitudinally. This clone turned up a few times. Sequence at one end of the junction differs from germline and may be a read error.

Sequences were obtained from peripheral blood. The origin of this receptor is a woman aged 70 to 79 with COVID-19, enrolled during active disease. The chain couples TRBV7-7 to TRBJ2-1; 7 bases map to TRBD1. CDR3 region: CASSLSQGDNEQFF. CDR3 nucleotide sequence: TGTGCTAGCAGCTTATCTCAGGGGGACAATGAGCAGTTCTTC.